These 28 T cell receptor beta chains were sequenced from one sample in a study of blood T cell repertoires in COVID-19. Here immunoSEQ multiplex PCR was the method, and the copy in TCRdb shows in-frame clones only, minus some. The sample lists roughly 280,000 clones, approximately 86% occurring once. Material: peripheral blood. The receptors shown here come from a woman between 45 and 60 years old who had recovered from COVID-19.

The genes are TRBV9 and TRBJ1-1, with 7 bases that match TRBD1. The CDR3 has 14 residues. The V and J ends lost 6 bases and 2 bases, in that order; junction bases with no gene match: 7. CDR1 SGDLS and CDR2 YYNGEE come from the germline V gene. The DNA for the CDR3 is TGTGCCAGCACCCAGGGGGGCCAAAACACTGAAGCTTTCTTT. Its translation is CASTQGGQNTEAFF.

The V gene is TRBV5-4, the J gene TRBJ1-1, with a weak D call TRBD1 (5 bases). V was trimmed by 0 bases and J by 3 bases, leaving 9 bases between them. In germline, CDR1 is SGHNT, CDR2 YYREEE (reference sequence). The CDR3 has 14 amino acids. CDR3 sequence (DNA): TGTGCCAGCAGCTTGGGGGGCAGTGACACTGAAGCTTTCTTT. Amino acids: CASSLGGSDTEAFF.

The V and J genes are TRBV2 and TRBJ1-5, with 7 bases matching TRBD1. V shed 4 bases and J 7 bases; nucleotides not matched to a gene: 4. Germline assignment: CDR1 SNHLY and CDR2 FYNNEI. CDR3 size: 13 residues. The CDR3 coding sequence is TGTGCCAGCAGTGGACAGGGTGAACAGCCCCAGCATTTT. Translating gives CASSGQGEQPQHF.

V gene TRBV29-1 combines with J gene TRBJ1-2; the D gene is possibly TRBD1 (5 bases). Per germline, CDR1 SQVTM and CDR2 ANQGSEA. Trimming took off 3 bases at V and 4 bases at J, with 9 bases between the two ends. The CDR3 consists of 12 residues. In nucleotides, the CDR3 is TGCAGCGTTGATTATAGGGGCTATGGCTACACCTTC. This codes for CSVDYRGYGYTF.

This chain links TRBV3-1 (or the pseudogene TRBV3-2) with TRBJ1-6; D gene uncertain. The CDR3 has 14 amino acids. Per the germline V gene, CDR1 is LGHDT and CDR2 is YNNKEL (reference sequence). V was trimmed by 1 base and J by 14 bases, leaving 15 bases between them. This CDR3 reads CASSQGTGSLALHF. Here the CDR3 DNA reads TGTGCCAGCAGCCAAGGGACGGGGTCCCTTGCCCTCCACTTT.

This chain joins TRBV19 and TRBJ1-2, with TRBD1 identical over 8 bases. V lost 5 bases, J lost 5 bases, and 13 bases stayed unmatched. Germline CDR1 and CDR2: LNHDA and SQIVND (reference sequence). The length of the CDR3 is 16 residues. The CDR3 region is CASSSKGTGLLYGYTF. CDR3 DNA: TGTGCCAGTAGTTCTAAGGGGACAGGCCTCCTATATGGCTACACCTTC. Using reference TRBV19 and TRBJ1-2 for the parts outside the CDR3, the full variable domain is DGGITQSPKYLFRKEGQNVTLSCEQNLNHDAMYWYRQDPGQGLRLIYYSQIVNDFQKGDIAEGYSVSREKKESFPLTVTSAQKNPTAFYLCASSSKGTGLLYGYTFGSGTRLTVV.

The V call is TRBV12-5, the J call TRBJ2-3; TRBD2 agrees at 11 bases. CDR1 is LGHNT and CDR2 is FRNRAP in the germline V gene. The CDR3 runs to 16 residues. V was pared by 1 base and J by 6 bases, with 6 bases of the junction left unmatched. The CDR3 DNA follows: TGTGCTAGTGGTTTGGGACTAGCGGGGTCTGAGGATACGCAGTATTTT. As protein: CASGLGLAGSEDTQYF.

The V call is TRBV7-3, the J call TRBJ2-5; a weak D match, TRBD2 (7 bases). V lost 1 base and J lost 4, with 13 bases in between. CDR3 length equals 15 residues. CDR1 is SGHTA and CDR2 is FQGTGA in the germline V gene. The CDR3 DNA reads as TGTGCCAGCAGCTTAAGCGGGGGCTCGGGAGAGACCCAGTACTTC. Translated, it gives CASSLSGGSGETQYF.

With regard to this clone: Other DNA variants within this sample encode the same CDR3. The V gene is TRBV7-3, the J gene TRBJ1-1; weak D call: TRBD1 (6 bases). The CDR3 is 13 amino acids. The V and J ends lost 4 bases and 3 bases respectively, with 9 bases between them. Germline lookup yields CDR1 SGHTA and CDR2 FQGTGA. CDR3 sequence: CASSSQGDTEAFF. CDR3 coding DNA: TGTGCCAGCAGCTCACAGGGCGACACTGAAGCTTTCTTT.

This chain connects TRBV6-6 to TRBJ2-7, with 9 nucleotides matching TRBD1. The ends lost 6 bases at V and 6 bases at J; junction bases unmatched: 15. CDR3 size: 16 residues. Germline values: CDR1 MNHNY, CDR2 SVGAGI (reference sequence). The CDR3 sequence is CASSAIIGTGLGEQYF. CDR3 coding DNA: TGTGCCAGCAGCGCAATAATAGGGACAGGGCTTGGCGAGCAGTACTTC.

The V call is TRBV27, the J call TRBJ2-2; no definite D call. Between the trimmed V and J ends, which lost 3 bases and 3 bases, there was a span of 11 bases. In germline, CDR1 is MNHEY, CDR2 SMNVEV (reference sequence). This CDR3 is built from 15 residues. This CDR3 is CASSFGSRDTGELFF. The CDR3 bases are TGTGCCAGCAGTTTCGGTTCCCGGGACACCGGGGAGCTGTTTTTT.

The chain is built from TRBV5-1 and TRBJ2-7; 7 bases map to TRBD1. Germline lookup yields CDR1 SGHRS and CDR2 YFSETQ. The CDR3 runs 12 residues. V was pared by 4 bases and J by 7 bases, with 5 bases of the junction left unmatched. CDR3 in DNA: TGCGCCAGCAGCCCGACAGGGCTGGAGCAGTACTTC. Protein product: CASSPTGLEQYF.

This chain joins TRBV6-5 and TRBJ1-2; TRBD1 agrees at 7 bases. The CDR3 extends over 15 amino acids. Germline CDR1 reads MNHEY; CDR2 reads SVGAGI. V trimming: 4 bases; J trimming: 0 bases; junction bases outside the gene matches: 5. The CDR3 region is CASSSGGISNYGYTF. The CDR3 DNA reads TGTGCCAGCAGTTCAGGGGGTATTTCTAACTATGGCTACACCTTC.

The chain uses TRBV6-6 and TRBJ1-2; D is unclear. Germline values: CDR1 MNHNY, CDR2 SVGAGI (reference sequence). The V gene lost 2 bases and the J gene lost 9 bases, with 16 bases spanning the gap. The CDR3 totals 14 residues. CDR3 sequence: CASSYTTAIGSYTF. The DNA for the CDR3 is TGTGCCAGCAGTTACACAACAGCCATAGGTAGCTACACCTTC.

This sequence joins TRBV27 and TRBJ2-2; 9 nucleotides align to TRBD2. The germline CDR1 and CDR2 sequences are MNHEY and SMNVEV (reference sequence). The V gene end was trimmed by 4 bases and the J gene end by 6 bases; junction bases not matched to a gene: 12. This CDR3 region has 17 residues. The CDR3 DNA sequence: TGTGCCAGCAGTTGGTTCGGGGCGGGAGGGCCGGCCGGGGAGCTGTTTTTT. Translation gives CASSWFGAGGPAGELFF.

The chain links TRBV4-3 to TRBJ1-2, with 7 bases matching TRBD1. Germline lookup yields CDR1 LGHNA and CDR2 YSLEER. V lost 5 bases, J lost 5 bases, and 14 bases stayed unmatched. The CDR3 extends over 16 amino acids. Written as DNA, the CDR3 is TGCGCCAGCAGCAGAGGACTCCGGGACAGTCCTTATGGCTACACCTTC. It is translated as CASSRGLRDSPYGYTF.

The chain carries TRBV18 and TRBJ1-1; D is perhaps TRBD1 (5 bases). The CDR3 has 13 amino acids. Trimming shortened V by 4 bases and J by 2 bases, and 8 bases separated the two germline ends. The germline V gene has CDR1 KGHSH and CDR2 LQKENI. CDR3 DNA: TGTGCCAGCTCACTGACAGCTAACACTGAAGCTTTCTTT. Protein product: CASSLTANTEAFF.

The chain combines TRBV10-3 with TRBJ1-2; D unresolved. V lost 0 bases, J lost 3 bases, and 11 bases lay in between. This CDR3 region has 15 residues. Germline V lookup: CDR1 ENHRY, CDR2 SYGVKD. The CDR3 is CAISESEGLDYGYTF. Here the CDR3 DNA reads TGTGCCATCAGTGAGTCAGAGGGCTTGGACTATGGCTACACCTTC.

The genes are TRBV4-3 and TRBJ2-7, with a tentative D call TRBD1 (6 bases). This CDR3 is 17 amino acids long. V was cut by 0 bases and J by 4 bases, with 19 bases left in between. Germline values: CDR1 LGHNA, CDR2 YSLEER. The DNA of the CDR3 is TGCGCCAGCAGCCAAGATACCCTCCCGGGACAAAGGTACGAGCAGTACTTC. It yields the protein CASSQDTLPGQRYEQYF.

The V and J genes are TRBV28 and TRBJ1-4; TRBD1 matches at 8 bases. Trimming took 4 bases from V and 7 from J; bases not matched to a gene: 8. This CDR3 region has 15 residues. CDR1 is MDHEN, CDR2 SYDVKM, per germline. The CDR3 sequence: CASSSPTGVGEKLFF. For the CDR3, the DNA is TGTGCCAGCAGTTCCCCGACAGGGGTGGGTGAAAAACTGTTTTTT.

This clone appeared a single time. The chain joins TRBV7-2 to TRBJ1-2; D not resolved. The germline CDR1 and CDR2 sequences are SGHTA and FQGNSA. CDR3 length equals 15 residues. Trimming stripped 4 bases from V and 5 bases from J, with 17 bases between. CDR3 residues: CASSSTTGFGYGYTF. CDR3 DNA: TGTGCCAGCAGCTCTACTACGGGGTTCGGGTATGGCTACACCTTC.

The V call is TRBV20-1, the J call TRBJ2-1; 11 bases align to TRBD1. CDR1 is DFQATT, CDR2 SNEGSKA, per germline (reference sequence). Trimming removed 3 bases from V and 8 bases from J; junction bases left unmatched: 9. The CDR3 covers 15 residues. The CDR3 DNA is TGCAGTGCTAGTAATTCGAGGACAGGGGGCGATGAGCAGTTCTTC. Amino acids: CSASNSRTGGDEQFF.

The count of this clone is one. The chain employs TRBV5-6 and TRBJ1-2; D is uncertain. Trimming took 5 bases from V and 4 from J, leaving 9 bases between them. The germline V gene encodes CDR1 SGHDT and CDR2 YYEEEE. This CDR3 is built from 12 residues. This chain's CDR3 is CASSPGIYGYTF. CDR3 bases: TGTGCCAGCAGTCCGGGAATCTATGGCTACACCTTC.

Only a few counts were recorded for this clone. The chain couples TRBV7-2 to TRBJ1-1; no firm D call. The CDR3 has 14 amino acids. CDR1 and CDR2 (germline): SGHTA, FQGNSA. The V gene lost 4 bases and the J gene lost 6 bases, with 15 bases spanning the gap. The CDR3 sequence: CASSSPDLYAEAFF. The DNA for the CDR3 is TGTGCCAGCAGCTCCCCTGACTTGTATGCTGAAGCTTTCTTT.

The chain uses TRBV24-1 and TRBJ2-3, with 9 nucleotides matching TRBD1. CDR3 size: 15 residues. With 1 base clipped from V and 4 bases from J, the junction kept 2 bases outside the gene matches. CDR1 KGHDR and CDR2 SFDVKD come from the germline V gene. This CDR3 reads CATSDFTGGADTQYF. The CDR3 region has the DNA TGTGCCACCAGTGATTTTACAGGGGGCGCAGATACGCAGTATTTT.

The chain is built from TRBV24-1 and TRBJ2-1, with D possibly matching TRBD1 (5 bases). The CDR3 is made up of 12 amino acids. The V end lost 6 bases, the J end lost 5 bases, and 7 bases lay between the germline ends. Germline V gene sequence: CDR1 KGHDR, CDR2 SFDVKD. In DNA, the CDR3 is TGTGCCACCAGTTTCAGGGACAATGAGCAGTTCTTC. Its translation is CATSFRDNEQFF.

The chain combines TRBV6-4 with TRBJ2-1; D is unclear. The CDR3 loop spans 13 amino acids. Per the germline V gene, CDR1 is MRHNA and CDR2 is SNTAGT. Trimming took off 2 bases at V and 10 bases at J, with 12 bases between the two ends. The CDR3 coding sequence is TGTGCCAGCAGTGACCACCCGGGTTACGAGCAGTTCTTC. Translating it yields CASSDHPGYEQFF.

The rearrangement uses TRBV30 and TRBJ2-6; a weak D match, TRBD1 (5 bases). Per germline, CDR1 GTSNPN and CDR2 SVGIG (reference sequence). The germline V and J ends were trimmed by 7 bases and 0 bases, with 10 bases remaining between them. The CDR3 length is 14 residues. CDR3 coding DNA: TGTGCCTCCCAAGACAGCTCTGGGGCCAACGTCCTGACTTTC. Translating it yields CASQDSSGANVLTF.